These T cell receptor beta chains were read from a single sample in a study of OX40 agonist ivuxolimab in advanced cancers. Libraries were prepared by immunoSEQ multiplex PCR; TCRdb keeps only in-frame clonotypes and omits some of them. The sample has roughly 40,000 clones; about 86% are singletons. Sequenced here: CD4+ or CD8+ T cells sorted from blood, sampled in a trial of the OX40 agonist ivuxolimab. These TCRs come from an adult with an advanced solid tumor such as melanoma, head and neck, liver or kidney cancer. Both conserved end residues are part of each CDR3. The order of the fields is J gene, clone size, CDR3 length, V gene, CDR3 protein. Rows may omit the clone size; those that give it use once, few, many or a size class.

J: TRBJ2-2; size: .; length: 16; V: TRBV6-1; CDR3: CASSEHEAFYTGELFF
J: TRBJ1-1; size: .; length: 13; V: TRBV15; CDR3: CATSRGGGGEAFF
J: TRBJ1-3; size: few; length: 16; V: TRBV6-5; CDR3: CASSYLGQGDGNTIYF
J: TRBJ1-2; size: once; length: 15; V: TRBV10-2; CDR3: CASSETLTAIYGYTF
J: TRBJ1-2; size: .; length: 13; V: TRBV7-9; CDR3: CASSFPGQEGYTF
J: TRBJ2-2; size: .; length: 15; V: TRBV7-9; CDR3: CASSFMDLNTGELFF
J: TRBJ1-2; size: few; length: 12; V: TRBV7-9; CDR3: CASSAGTLGYTF
J: TRBJ2-2; size: .; length: 15; V: TRBV27; CDR3: CASSPSGGSTGELFF
J: TRBJ1-3; size: .; length: 18; V: TRBV2; CDR3: CASSFHRPVEVNGNTIYF
J: TRBJ1-1; size: .; length: 15; V: TRBV19; CDR3: CASSIVPGLRAEAFF
J: TRBJ2-2; size: .; length: 16; V: TRBV4-3; CDR3: CASSQDMAGNTGELFF
J: TRBJ1-2; size: .; length: 14; V: TRBV5-1; CDR3: CASTPGQGNYGYTF
J: TRBJ2-1; size: .; length: 13; V: TRBV27; CDR3: CASSWSEDNEQFF
J: TRBJ1-1; size: few; length: 16; V: TRBV4-1; CDR3: CASSQDGTTKNTEAFF
J: TRBJ2-7; size: .; length: 15; V: TRBV28; CDR3: CASSQPGTGSYEQYF
J: TRBJ2-7; size: .; length: 19; V: TRBV10-3; CDR3: CAISESVRPLVGGLYEQYF
J: TRBJ2-5; size: .; length: 13; V: TRBV11-2; CDR3: CASSKWAGETQYF
J: TRBJ1-3; size: .; length: 11; V: TRBV11-1; CDR3: CASSFGNTIYF
J: TRBJ2-1; size: few; length: 14; V: TRBV9; CDR3: CASSVARRGAEQFF
J: TRBJ2-5; size: .; length: 15; V: TRBV19; CDR3: CASGTSGGSQETQYF
J: TRBJ1-2; size: .; length: 14; V: TRBV6-5; CDR3: CASSYVGGGYGYTF
J: TRBJ2-1; size: .; length: 13; V: TRBV4-3; CDR3: CASSQDSGNEQFF
J: TRBJ2-5; size: .; length: 17; V: TRBV2; CDR3: CASGTSSLAGGPETQYF
J: TRBJ2-7; size: .; length: 16; V: TRBV9; CDR3: CASSPQGGTGPYEQYF
J: TRBJ1-4; size: .; length: 18; V: TRBV7-3; CDR3: CASSLEVVGQPEDEKLFF
J: TRBJ1-2; size: .; length: 14; V: TRBV12-5; CDR3: CASGLDGTAYGYTF
J: TRBJ2-2; size: .; length: 16; V: TRBV19; CDR3: CASRKIGTGDGGELFF
J: TRBJ2-1; size: .; length: 15; V: TRBV7-2; CDR3: CASSLALSGGAEQFF
J: TRBJ2-7; size: .; length: 15; V: TRBV10-3; CDR3: CAISEGTREGNEQYF
J: TRBJ2-1; size: .; length: 12; V: TRBV5-1; CDR3: CASSFPANEQFF
J: TRBJ1-2; size: once; length: 13; V: TRBV7-8; CDR3: CASSPAASDGYTF
J: TRBJ2-7; size: .; length: 13; V: TRBV6-6; CDR3: CASSYSNSYEQYF
J: TRBJ2-6; size: once; length: 16; V: TRBV9; CDR3: CASSPWGSSGANVLTF
J: TRBJ2-7; size: .; length: 14; V: TRBV7-6; CDR3: CASSIFEGEGEQYF
J: TRBJ2-7; size: .; length: 13; V: TRBV27; CDR3: CASRQGISEEQYF